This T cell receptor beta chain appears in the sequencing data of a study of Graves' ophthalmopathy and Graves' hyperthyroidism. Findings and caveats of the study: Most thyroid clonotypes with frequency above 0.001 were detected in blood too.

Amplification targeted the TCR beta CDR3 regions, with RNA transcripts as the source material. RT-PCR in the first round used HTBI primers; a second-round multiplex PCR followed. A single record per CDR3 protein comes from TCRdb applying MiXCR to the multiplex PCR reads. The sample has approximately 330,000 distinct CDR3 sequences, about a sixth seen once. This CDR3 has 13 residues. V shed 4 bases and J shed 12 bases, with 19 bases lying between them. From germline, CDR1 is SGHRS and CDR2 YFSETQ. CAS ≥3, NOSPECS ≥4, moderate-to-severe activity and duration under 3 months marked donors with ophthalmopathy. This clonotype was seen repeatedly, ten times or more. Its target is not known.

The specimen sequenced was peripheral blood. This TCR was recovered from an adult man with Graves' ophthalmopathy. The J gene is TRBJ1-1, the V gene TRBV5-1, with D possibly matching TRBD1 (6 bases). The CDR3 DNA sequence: TGCGCCAGCAGCCCCGACAGGCCAGCGAAATCTTTCTTT. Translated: CASSPDRPAKSFF.